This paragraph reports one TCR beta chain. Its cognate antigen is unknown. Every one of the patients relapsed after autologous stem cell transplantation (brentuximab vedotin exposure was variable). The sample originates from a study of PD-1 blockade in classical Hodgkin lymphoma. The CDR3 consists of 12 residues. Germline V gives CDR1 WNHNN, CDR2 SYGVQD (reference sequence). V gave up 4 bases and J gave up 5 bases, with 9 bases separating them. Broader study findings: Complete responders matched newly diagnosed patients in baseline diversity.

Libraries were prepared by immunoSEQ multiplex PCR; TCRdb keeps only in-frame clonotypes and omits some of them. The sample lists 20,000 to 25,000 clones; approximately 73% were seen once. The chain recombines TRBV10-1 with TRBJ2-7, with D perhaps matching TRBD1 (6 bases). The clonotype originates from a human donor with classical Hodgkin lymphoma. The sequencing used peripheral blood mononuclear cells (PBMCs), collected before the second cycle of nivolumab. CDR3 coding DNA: TGCGCCAGCAGTGGGGGGACACACGAGCAGTACTTC. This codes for CASSGGTHEQYF.